These T cell receptor beta chains were read from a single sample in a study of blood T cell repertoires in COVID-19. Method: immunoSEQ multiplex PCR; TCRdb's copy keeps in-frame clones and lacks some. The data contain approximately 200,000 clones, roughly 83% of them singletons. Specimen: PBMCs or T cells enriched from blood (not recorded which). These receptors were obtained from a woman in her 30s who had recovered from COVID-19. Both conserved end residues are part of each CDR3. Fields, in order: clone size, V gene, J gene, D gene, CDR3 DNA, CDR3 protein. A D gene is named only where the DNA matches it firmly. Clone size appears in some rows only: once, few, many, or a class for an expanded clone.

once,TRBV20-1,TRBJ2-7,.,TGCAGTGCTAGTTACAGGGTGAGGTACGAGCAGTACTTC,CSASYRVRYEQYF
.,TRBV6-4,TRBJ1-5,TRBD1,TGTGCCAGCAGTGACTCAGGGGGCGGCAATCAGCCCCAGCATTTT,CASSDSGGGNQPQHF
.,TRBV19,TRBJ2-7,.,TGTGCCAGTAGTATAGCGGGAGAATCGATCTACGAGCAGTACTTC,CASSIAGESIYEQYF
.,TRBV4-2,TRBJ2-1,.,TGTGCCAGCAGCCAAGATAGACAGGTGTTTACCTCCTACAATGAGCAGTTCTTC,CASSQDRQVFTSYNEQFF
.,TRBV15,TRBJ2-5,TRBD2,TGTGCCACCAGCGGGGGACTAGCGGGACCGACGGAGACCCAGTACTTC,CATSGGLAGPTETQYF
.,TRBV5-1,TRBJ2-4,.,TGCGCCAGCAGCTCCTCGGGGGAAGGCTGGGTGGCCAAAAACATTCAGTACTTC,CASSSSGEGWVAKNIQYF
.,TRBV28,TRBJ2-7,.,TGTGCCAGCCGAACAAAGGGGTCTCTGTTGAGGTCCTACGAGCAGTACTTC,CASRTKGSLLRSYEQYF
once,TRBV5-4,TRBJ1-6,TRBD1,TGTGCCAGCAGCCCAGGGGGCAGGGATTCACCCCTCCACTTT,CASSPGGRDSPLHF
.,TRBV7-2,TRBJ1-2,TRBD1,TGTGCCAGCAGCGAGGGGACAGGGGGTTTCTATGGCTACACCTTC,CASSEGTGGFYGYTF
.,TRBV2,TRBJ2-7,TRBD2,TGTGCCAGCAGTGAATCTAGCGGGAAATTCTACGAGCAGTACTTC,CASSESSGKFYEQYF
.,TRBV19,TRBJ1-5,.,TGTGCCAGTAGTATCGGGCAGGGTAGTCATCAGCCCCAGCATTTT,CASSIGQGSHQPQHF
.,TRBV28,TRBJ2-1,.,TGTGCCAGCAGACAGACATTTGAGCAGTTCTTC,CASRQTFEQFF
few,TRBV28,TRBJ1-5,TRBD1,TGTGCCAGCAGTACCACCGACAGGGTTAGCGATCAGCCCCAGCATTTT,CASSTTDRVSDQPQHF
.,TRBV7-2,TRBJ2-7,TRBD2,TGTGCCAGCAGAGAAGCGGGAGGGTACGAGCAGTACTTC,CASREAGGYEQYF
.,TRBV6-4,TRBJ2-5,.,TGTGCCAGCGGGATTCGGGCTGGGGACGGGGGTGAGACCCAGTACTTC,CASGIRAGDGGETQYF
.,TRBV28,TRBJ1-5,TRBD1,TGTGCCAGCAGTTTCTCCGGGACAGGGTTATTTCAGCCCCAGCATTTT,CASSFSGTGLFQPQHF
.,TRBV2,TRBJ2-7,.,TGTGCCAGCAAAAAAGAAGGAGGCGTCTGGGAGCAGTACTTC,CASKKEGGVWEQYF
.,TRBV28,TRBJ2-4,.,TGTGCCAGCAGTTTATCGACGGGACTCGGCTTTGACATTCAGTACTTC,CASSLSTGLGFDIQYF
.,TRBV7-8,TRBJ1-2,TRBD1,TGTGCCAGCAGCTCAGCCGGGACAGGGTCTTTGTATGGCTACACCTTC,CASSSAGTGSLYGYTF
.,TRBV28,TRBJ2-1,.,TGTGCCAGCAGTTTAGAGACGGGACACCCCCCCGATGAGCAGTTCTTC,CASSLETGHPPDEQFF
once,TRBV5-1,TRBJ2-5,TRBD1,TGCGCCAGCAGCTTGGAGGACAGGGTCGGGGAGACCCAGTACTTC,CASSLEDRVGETQYF
.,TRBV3-1/TRBV3-2,TRBJ2-5,.,TGTGCCAGCAGCCGGACTGTAGGAGGAGAGACCCAGTACTTC,CASSRTVGGETQYF
.,TRBV6-4,TRBJ2-2,.,TGTGCCAGCAGTGAGGTTGTTGGAGGGGCCGGGGAGCTGTTTTTT,CASSEVVGGAGELFF
.,TRBV9,TRBJ1-6,TRBD1,TGTGCCAGCAGCGCGGACAGGGGTGTAGGGGGGTCACCCCTCCACTTT,CASSADRGVGGSPLHF
.,TRBV20-1,TRBJ2-2,TRBD2,TGCAGTGCTAGTTACGGGAGGGGGAACACCGGGGAGCTGTTTTTT,CSASYGRGNTGELFF
.,TRBV7-9,TRBJ2-3,.,TGTGCCAGCAGCTTAGCGAAGGGGGGGCGGGACGGAGATACGCAGTATTTT,CASSLAKGGRDGDTQYF
.,TRBV28,TRBJ1-2,TRBD1,TGTGCCAGCAGTCGTCAGGGGGTGGCCTATGGCTACACCTTC,CASSRQGVAYGYTF
.,TRBV6-4,TRBJ2-3,.,TGTGCCAGCAGTGAAAGGGGTGGCACAGATACGCAGTATTTT,CASSERGGTDTQYF
.,TRBV28,TRBJ1-2,.,TGTGCCAGCAGGCCACAGGACATACTTTCCTATGGCTACACCTTC,CASRPQDILSYGYTF
.,TRBV3-1/TRBV3-2,TRBJ2-7,TRBD1,TGTGCCAGCAGTCCTCCACAGGGGCCTGCCTACGAGCAGTACTTC,CASSPPQGPAYEQYF
.,TRBV19,TRBJ2-7,.,TGTGCCAGTAGTATAGGGTCAGGGATGACTGGCGAGCAGTACTTC,CASSIGSGMTGEQYF
.,TRBV19,TRBJ1-2,TRBD1,TGTGCCAGTAGTACCCTACAGGGGGCTTATAACTATGGCTACACCTTC,CASSTLQGAYNYGYTF
.,TRBV27,TRBJ1-5,.,TGTGCCAGCAGTTTATCGGACGGGGGCAATCAGCCCCAGCATTTT,CASSLSDGGNQPQHF
.,TRBV13,TRBJ2-5,.,TGTGCCAGCAGCTCCGGGTTATTGGTAGAGACCCAGTACTTC,CASSSGLLVETQYF
.,TRBV7-8,TRBJ2-7,TRBD2,TGTGCCAGCAGCTTAGCTAGCGGGACATCCTACGAGCAGTACTTC,CASSLASGTSYEQYF
.,TRBV5-1,TRBJ2-7,.,TGCGCCAGCAGCCGCGCTCTGGACAAGACCTACGAGCAGTACTTC,CASSRALDKTYEQYF
.,TRBV11-2,TRBJ2-3,TRBD2,TGTGCCAGCAGCTTAGTGCCGGGACTAGGGTTTACGCAGTATTTT,CASSLVPGLGFTQYF
.,TRBV27,TRBJ2-1,TRBD2,TGTGCCAGCAGTTTAGGGGAAGGACTAGCGGGAGGTAATGAGCAGTTCTTC,CASSLGEGLAGGNEQFF
.,TRBV27,TRBJ2-1,TRBD2,TGTGCCAGCAGTTCACTAGCGGGCGCTACTGGGAATGAGCAGTTCTTC,CASSSLAGATGNEQFF
few,TRBV10-1,TRBJ1-6,.,TGCGCCAGCAGCCTCGGACAGCGGAATTCACCCCTCCACTTT,CASSLGQRNSPLHF
.,TRBV28,TRBJ2-7,.,TGTGCCAGCAGTTTACTAGCGTCGGTCCAATCCTACGAGCAGTACTTC,CASSLLASVQSYEQYF
.,TRBV14,TRBJ2-1,TRBD1,TGTGCCAGCAGCCAAGATACAGGGGCAGGACTCAATGAGCAGTTCTTC,CASSQDTGAGLNEQFF
few,TRBV11-1,TRBJ1-1,.,TGTGCCAGCACAGTCGGGGGAAACACTGAAGCTTTCTTT,CASTVGGNTEAFF
.,TRBV7-9,TRBJ2-7,.,TGTGCCAGCAGCTTCAAAGGGGGTGAGTCCTACGAGCAGTACTTC,CASSFKGGESYEQYF
.,TRBV2,TRBJ2-7,.,TGTGCCAGCAGTCCAGGGAAATACGAGCAGTACTTC,CASSPGKYEQYF
.,TRBV27,TRBJ2-3,.,TGTGCCAGCAGTCTTAGCGGCAGCACAGATACGCAGTATTTT,CASSLSGSTDTQYF
.,TRBV10-3,TRBJ2-7,.,TGTGCCATCAGTGAGTCGCCAGGGAACAACGAGCAGTACTTC,CAISESPGNNEQYF
few,TRBV7-6,TRBJ2-1,TRBD2,TGTGCCAGCAGCTTCCCGCTGAGCGGGAGCCCCAGCAATGAGCAGTTCTTC,CASSFPLSGSPSNEQFF
.,TRBV14,TRBJ2-2,TRBD2,TGTGCCAGCAGCCAAGATCGCACTAGCGGGAGGAGGGGGGACACCGGGGAGCTGTTTTTT,CASSQDRTSGRRGDTGELFF
.,TRBV5-1,TRBJ2-3,.,TGCGCCAGCAGCTTGGCTGACCGGACAGATAGCACAGATACGCAGTATTTT,CASSLADRTDSTDTQYF
.,TRBV7-9,TRBJ1-2,.,TGTGCCAGCAGCTTGAGCGTCGGCTCAGGGGGCTACACCTTC,CASSLSVGSGGYTF
.,TRBV19,TRBJ2-1,TRBD1,TGTGCCAGCCACGACAGGGGGCTTGTAAATGAGCAGTTCTTC,CASHDRGLVNEQFF
.,TRBV19,TRBJ2-1,.,TGTGCCAGTAGATCTGTGGCGGGGAGCTCCTACAATGAGCAGTTCTTC,CASRSVAGSSYNEQFF